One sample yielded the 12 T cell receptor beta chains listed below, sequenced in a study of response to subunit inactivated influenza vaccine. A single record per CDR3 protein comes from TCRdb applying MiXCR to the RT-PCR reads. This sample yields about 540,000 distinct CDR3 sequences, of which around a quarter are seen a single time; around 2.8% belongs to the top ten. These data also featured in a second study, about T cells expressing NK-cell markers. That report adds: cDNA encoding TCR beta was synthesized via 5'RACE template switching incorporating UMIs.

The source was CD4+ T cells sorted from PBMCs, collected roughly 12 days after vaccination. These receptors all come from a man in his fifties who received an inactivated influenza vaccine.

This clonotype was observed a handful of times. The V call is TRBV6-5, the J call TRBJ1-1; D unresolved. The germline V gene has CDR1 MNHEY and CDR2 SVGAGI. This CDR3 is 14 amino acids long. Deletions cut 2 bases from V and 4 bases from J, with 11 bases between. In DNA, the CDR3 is TGTGCCAGCAGTTACGGAAACCTGGTCACTGAAGCTTTCTTT. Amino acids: CASSYGNLVTEAFF.

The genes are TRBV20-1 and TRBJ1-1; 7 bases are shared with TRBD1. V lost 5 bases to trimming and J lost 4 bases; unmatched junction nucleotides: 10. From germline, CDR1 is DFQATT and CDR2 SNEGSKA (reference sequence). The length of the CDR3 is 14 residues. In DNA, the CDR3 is TGCAGTGCTTTACAGGGGCACGGTAGCACTGAAGCTTTCTTT. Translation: CSALQGHGSTEAFF.

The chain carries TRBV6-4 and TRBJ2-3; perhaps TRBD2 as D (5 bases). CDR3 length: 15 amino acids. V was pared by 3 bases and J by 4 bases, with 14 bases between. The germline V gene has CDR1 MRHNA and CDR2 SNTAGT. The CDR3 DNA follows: TGTGCCAGCAGTGAAGGTCTAGCAATGTCAGATACGCAGTATTTT. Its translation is CASSEGLAMSDTQYF.

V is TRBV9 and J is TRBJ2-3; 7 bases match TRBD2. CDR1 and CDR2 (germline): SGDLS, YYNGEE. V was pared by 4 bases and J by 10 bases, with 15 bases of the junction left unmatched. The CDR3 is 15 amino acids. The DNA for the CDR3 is TGTGCCAGCAGCACAGCGGGACTCACGACTGGGGCGCAGTATTTT. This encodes CASSTAGLTTGAQYF.

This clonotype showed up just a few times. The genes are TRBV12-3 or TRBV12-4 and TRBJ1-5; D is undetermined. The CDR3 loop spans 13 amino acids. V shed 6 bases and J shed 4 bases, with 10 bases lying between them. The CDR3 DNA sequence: TGTGCCAGCAGGGTCGGAACTAATCAGCCCCAGCATTTT. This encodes CASRVGTNQPQHF.

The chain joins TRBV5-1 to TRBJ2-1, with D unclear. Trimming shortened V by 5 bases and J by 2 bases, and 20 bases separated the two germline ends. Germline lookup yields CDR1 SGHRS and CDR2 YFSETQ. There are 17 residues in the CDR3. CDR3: CASRPLTGEITYNEQFF. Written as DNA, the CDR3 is TGCGCCAGCAGACCCCTGACTGGAGAGATTACCTACAATGAGCAGTTCTTC.

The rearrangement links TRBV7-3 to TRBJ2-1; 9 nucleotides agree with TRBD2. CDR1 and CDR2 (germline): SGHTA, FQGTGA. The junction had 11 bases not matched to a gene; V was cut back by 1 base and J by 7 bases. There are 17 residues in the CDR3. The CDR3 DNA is TGTGCCAGCAGCTTAATAACGGGGCGGGAGGGCCGAAATGAGCAGTTCTTC. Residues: CASSLITGREGRNEQFF.

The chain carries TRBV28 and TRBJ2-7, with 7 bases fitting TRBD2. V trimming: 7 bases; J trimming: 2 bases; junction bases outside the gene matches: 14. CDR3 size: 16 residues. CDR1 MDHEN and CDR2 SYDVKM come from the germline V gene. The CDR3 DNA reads TGTGCCAGCACCTATTCTACCGGGGCGGGGGCCTACGAGCAGTACTTC. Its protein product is CASTYSTGAGAYEQYF.

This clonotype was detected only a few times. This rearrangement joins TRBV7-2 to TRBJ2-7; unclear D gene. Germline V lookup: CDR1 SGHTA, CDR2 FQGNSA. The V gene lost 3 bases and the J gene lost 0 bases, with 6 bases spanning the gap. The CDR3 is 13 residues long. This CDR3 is CASSFSSSYEQYF. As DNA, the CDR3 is TGTGCCAGCAGCTTTAGTAGCTCCTACGAGCAGTACTTC.

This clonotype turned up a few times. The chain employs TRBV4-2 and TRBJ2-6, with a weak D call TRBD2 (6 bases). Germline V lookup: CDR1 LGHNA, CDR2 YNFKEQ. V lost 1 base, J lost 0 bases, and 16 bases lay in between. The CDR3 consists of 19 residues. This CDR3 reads CASSQVLQGLSSGANVLTF. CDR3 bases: TGTGCCAGCAGCCAAGTTCTCCAGGGACTCTCCTCTGGGGCCAACGTCCTGACTTTC.

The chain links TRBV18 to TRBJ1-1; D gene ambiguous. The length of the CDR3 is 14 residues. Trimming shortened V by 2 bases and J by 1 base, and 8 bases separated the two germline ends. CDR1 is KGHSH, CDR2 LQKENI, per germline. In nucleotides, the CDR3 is TGTGCCAGCTCACCAGTACCCGAGAACACTGAAGCTTTCTTT. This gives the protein CASSPVPENTEAFF.

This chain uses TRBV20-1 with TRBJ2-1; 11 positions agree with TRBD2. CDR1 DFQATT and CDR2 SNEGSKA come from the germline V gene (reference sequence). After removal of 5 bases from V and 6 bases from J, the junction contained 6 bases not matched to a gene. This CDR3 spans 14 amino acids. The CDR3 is CSADGLAGRNEQFF. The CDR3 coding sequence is TGCAGTGCTGACGGACTAGCGGGTCGCAATGAGCAGTTCTTC.